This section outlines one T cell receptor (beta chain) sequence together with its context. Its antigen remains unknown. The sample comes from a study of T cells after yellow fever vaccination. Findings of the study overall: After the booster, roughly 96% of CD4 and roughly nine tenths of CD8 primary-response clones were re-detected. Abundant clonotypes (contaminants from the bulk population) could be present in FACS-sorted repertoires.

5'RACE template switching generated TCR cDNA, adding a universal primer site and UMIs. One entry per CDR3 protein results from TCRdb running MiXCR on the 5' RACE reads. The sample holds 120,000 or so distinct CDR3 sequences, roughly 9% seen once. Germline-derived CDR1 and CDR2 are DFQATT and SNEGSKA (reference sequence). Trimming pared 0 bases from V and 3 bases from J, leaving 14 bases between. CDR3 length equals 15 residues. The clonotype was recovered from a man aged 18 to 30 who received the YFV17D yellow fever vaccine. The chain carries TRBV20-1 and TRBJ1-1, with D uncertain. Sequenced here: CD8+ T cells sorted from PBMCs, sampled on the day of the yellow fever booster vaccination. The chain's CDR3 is CSARDLRGPYTEAFF. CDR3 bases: TGCAGTGCTAGAGATCTGAGAGGGCCATACACTGAAGCTTTCTTT.